This passage covers 8 T cell receptor beta chains from one sample sequenced in a study of shared clonotypes between healthy human individuals. Assay used: immunoSEQ multiplex PCR; TCRdb lists only in-frame clones, some missing. This sample has about a million clones, with 60% to 85% found just once. What was sequenced was memory CD4+ T cells from PBMCs. The subset is: CD45RA-negative fraction. All receptors come from a man between 18 and 29 years old in good health. Some clones in this sample may be carry-over from other donors' samples.

In this sample, this clone turned up a few times. This chain joins TRBV7-2 and TRBJ2-5; tentatively, D is TRBD1 (6 bases). The DNA end lines up better with TRBJ2-7; the J call may be wrong. The CDR3 is 14 residues long. The V gene's germline CDR1 is SGHTA and CDR2 FQGNSA. The CDR3 DNA reads TGTGCCAGCAGCTTTGAACAGGGCCCGTACGAGCAGTACTTC. The encoded protein is CASSFEQGPYEQYF.

The rearrangement uses TRBV6-5 and TRBJ2-7, with 10 bases identical to TRBD2. V dropped 8 bases and J dropped 3; count of bases not matched to a gene: 7. Germline CDR1 is MNHEY and CDR2 is SVGAGI. The length of the CDR3 is 14 residues. The CDR3 region is CASGEREGLYEQYF. The CDR3 region has the DNA TGTGCCAGCGGTGAGCGGGAGGGCCTCTACGAGCAGTACTTC.

The chain recombines TRBV6-5 with TRBJ2-3; no firm D call. Germline V gene sequence: CDR1 MNHEY, CDR2 SVGAGI. CDR3 size: 13 residues. V dropped 6 bases and J dropped 4 bases, with 11 bases sitting between them. The DNA for the CDR3 is TGTGCCAGCAGGAGCTTTCCTTCAGATACGCAGTATTTT. Protein sequence: CASRSFPSDTQYF.

The rearrangement links TRBV7-7 to TRBJ2-2, with 11 bases identical to TRBD2. The CDR3 is made up of 16 amino acids. Germline V gene sequence: CDR1 SSHAT, CDR2 FNYEAQ (reference sequence). V dropped 6 bases and J dropped 7; count of bases not matched to a gene: 10. CDR3 region: CASSPSSGRASGELFF. The CDR3 DNA reads TGTGCCAGCAGTCCTAGTAGCGGGAGGGCAAGCGGGGAGCTGTTTTTT.

The table lists this clone with many counts. The chain joins TRBV9 to TRBJ2-4; tentative D call: TRBD2 (5 bases). There are 13 residues in the CDR3. Germline V gene sequence: CDR1 SGDLS, CDR2 YYNGEE. V was shortened by 0 bases and J by 6 bases, with 7 bases between the two germline ends. The CDR3 here is CASSVGEGNIQYF. CDR3 sequence (DNA): TGTGCCAGCAGCGTAGGTGAGGGAAACATTCAGTACTTC.

This chain connects TRBV19 to TRBJ2-3; D remains ambiguous. Germline V lookup: CDR1 LNHDA, CDR2 SQIVND (reference sequence). V was clipped by 3 bases and J by 4 bases, with 17 bases between them. The CDR3 is 16 residues long. CDR3 DNA sequence: TGTGCCAGTAGTATGCAAAATAAGATTATCGCAGATACGCAGTATTTT. The encoded protein is CASSMQNKIIADTQYF. Full variable domain (remainder filled in from reference TRBV19 and TRBJ2-3): DGGITQSPKYLFRKEGQNVTLSCEQNLNHDAMYWYRQDPGQGLRLIYYSQIVNDFQKGDIAEGYSVSREKKESFPLTVTSAQKNPTAFYLCASSMQNKIIADTQYFGPGTRLTVL.

This chain connects TRBV9 to TRBJ2-7; no clear D. CDR3 size: 13 residues. The V gene lost 0 bases and the J gene lost 3 bases, with 7 bases spanning the gap. Germline V lookup: CDR1 SGDLS, CDR2 YYNGEE. The CDR3: CASSVVSSYEQYF. Written as DNA, the CDR3 is TGTGCCAGCAGCGTAGTTAGCAGCTACGAGCAGTACTTC.

In this sample, this clone turned up once. The chain recombines TRBV11-2 with TRBJ2-7, with TRBD1 matching 12 bases. The CDR3 spans 16 residues. Germline-derived CDR1 and CDR2 are SGHAT and FQNNGV. V lost 1 base, J lost 3 bases, and 4 bases stayed unmatched. The CDR3 DNA is TGTGCCAGCAGCTTAGCGGGACAGGGGGCAAGCTACGAGCAGTACTTC. As protein: CASSLAGQGASYEQYF. Variable domain in full (rest from reference TRBV11-2 and TRBJ2-7): EAGVAQSPRYKIIEKRQSVAFWCNPISGHATLYWYQQILGQGPKLLIQFQNNGVVDDSQLPKDRFSAERLKGVDSTLKIQPAKLEDSAVYLCASSLAGQGASYEQYFGPGTRLTVT.